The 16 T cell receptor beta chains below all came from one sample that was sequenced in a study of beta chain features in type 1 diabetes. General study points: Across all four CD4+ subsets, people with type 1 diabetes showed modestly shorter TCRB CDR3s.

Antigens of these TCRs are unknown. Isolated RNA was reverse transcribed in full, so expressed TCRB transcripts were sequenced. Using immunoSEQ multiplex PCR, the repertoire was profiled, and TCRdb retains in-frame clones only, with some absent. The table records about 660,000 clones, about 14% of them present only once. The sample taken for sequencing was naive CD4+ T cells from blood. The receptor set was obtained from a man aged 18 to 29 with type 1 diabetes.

The CDR3 bases are TGTGCCAGCTCCCTGGGACCAACCTACGAGCAGTACTTC. Protein product: CASSLGPTYEQYF. V is TRBV18 and J is TRBJ2-7; D is possibly TRBD1 or TRBD2 (5 bases each). Germline loops: CDR1 KGHSH, CDR2 LQKENI. The CDR3 extends over 13 amino acids. V lost 6 bases and J 2 bases, leaving 11 bases between the germline ends.

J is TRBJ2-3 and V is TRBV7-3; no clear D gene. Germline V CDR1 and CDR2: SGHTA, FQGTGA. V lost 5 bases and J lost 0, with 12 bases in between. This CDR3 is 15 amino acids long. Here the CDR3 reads CASSRLAGSTDTQYF. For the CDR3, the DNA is TGTGCCAGCAGCCGCTTGGCTGGTAGCACAGATACGCAGTATTTT.

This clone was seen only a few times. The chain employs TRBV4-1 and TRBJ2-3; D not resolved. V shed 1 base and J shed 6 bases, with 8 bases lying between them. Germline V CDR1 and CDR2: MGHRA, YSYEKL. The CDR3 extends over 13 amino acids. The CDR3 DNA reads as TGCGCCAGCAGCCAAGGGGAACGCGATACGCAGTATTTT. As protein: CASSQGERDTQYF.

The CDR3 DNA sequence: TGTGCCTGGGGACTAGCGGGAGGCGGCGATACGCAGTATTTT. Amino acid sequence: CAWGLAGGGDTQYF. V and J are TRBV30 and TRBJ2-3; 14 bases agree with TRBD2. Trimming cost V 5 bases and J 6 bases; bases outside gene matches: 4. The CDR3 is made up of 14 amino acids. Germline values: CDR1 GTSNPN, CDR2 SVGIG (reference sequence).

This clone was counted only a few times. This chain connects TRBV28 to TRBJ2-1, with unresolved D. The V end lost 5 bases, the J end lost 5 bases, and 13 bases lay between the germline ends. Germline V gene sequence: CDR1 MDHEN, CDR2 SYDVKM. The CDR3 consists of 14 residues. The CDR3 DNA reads TGTGCCAGCAGTGGCAATATTATGGACAATGAGCAGTTCTTC. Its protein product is CASSGNIMDNEQFF.

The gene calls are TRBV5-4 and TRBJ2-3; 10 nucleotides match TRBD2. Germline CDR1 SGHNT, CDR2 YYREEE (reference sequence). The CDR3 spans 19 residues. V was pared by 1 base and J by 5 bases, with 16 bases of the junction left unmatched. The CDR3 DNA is TGTGCCAGCAGCTTGTCTATTAGCGGGGGGCCCCAAGCTTTAGATACGCAGTATTTT. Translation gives CASSLSISGGPQALDTQYF.

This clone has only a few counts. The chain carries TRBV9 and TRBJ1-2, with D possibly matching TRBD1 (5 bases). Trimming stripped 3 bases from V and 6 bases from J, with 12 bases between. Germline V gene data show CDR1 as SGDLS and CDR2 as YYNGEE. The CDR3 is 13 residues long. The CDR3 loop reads CASSGRGTNGYTF. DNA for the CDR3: TGTGCCAGCAGCGGGCGAGGGACGAATGGCTACACCTTC. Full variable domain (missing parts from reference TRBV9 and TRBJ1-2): DSGVTQTPKHLITATGQRVTLRCSPRSGDLSVYWYQQSLDQGLQFLIQYYNGEERAKGNILERFSAQQFPDLHSELNLSSLELGDSALYFCASSGRGTNGYTFGSGTRLTVV.

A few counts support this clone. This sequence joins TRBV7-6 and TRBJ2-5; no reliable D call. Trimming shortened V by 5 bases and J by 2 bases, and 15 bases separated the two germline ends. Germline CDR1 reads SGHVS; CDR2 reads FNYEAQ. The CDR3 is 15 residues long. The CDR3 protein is CASSTGPKEQETQYF. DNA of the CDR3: TGTGCCAGCAGCACCGGACCGAAGGAACAAGAGACCCAGTACTTC. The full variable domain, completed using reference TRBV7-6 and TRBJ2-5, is GAGVSQSPRYKVTKRGQDVALRCDPISGHVSLYWYRQALGQGPEFLTYFNYEAQQDKSGLPNDRFSAERPEGSISTLTIQRTEQRDSAMYRCASSTGPKEQETQYFGPGTRLLVL.

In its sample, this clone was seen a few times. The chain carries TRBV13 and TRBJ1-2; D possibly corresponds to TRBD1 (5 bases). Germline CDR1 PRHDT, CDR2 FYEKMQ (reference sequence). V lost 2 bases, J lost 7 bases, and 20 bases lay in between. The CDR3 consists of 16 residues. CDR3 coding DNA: TGTGCCAGCAGCTTATACCCCGGGACGACCCTCTCTGGCTACACCTTC. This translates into CASSLYPGTTLSGYTF.

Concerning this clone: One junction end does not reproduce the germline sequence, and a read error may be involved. The CDR3 DNA reads as TGTGCTAGCAGCTTAGCGGGATCGGCCCAAGAGACCCAGTACTTC. As protein: CASSLAGSAQETQYF. The V gene is TRBV7-7, the J gene TRBJ2-5; TRBD2 agrees at 8 bases. Germline V gene sequence: CDR1 SSHAT, CDR2 FNYEAQ (reference sequence). CDR3 length equals 15 residues.

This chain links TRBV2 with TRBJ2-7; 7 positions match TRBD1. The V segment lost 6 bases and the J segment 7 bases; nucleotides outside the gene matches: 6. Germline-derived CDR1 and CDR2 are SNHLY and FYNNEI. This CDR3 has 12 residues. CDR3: CASRRGQYEQYF. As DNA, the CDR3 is TGTGCCAGCAGGAGGGGACAGTATGAGCAGTACTTC. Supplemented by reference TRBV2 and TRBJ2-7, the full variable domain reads EPEVTQTPSHQVTQMGQEVILRCVPISNHLYFYWYRQILGQKVEFLVSFYNNEISEKSEIFDDQFSVERPDGSNFTLKIRSTKLEDSAMYFCASRRGQYEQYFGPGTRLTVT.

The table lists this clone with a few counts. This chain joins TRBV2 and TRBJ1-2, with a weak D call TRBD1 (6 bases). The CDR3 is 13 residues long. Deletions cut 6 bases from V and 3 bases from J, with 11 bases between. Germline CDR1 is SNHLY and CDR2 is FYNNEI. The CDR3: CASSEQGHYGYTF. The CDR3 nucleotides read TGTGCCAGCAGCGAACAGGGACACTATGGCTACACCTTC.

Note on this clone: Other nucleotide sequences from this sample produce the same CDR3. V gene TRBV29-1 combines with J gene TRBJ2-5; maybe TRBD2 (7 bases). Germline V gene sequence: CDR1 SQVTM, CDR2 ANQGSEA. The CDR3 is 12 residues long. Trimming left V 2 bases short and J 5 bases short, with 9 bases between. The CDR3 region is CSVEPGGETQYF. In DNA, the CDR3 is TGCAGCGTTGAACCGGGGGGCGAGACCCAGTACTTC.

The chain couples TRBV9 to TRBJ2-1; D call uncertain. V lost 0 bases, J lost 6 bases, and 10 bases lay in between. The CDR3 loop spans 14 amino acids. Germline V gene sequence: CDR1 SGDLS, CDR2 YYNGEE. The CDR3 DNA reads TGTGCCAGCAGCGTAGCTCCAGTGGGCAATGAGCAGTTCTTC. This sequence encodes CASSVAPVGNEQFF.

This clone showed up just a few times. CDR3 coding DNA: TGTGCCAGCAGTTTATCGATTTTTGGGGCAGGGGCTCGGGAGACCCAGTACTTC. Protein product: CASSLSIFGAGARETQYF. This chain connects TRBV27 to TRBJ2-5; the D gene is possibly TRBD1 (6 bases). Germline loops: CDR1 MNHEY, CDR2 SMNVEV (reference sequence). V lost 0 bases to trimming and J lost 5 bases, with 22 bases between them. The CDR3 spans 18 residues.

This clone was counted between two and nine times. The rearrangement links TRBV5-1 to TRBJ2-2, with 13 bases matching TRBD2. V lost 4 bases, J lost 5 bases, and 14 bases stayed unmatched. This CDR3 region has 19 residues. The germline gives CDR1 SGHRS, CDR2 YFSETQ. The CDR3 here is CASSSGTSGNRPWTGELFF. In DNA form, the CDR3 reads TGCGCCAGCAGCAGCGGGACTAGCGGGAATCGGCCGTGGACCGGGGAGCTGTTTTTT.